The source of this TCR beta chain is a study of T cell changes during pregnancy in multiple sclerosis. This table comes from immunoSEQ multiplex PCR, and its TCRdb copy is limited to in-frame clones, with some not included. Found here are tens of thousands of clones, just under 90% of them singletons; the top ten hold just under 0.6%. Germline lookup yields CDR1 MNHEY and CDR2 SVGAGI. Trimming at V came to 6 bases and at J to 7 bases, leaving 7 bases not matched to a gene. CDR3 size: 15 residues. The chain employs TRBV6-5 and TRBJ2-1; 12 bases are shared with TRBD2. The receptor comes from a female donor with multiple sclerosis, enrolled in a pregnancy study. Material: CD4+ T cells from peripheral blood mononuclear cells, obtained in the first trimester of pregnancy. CDR3 region: CASRFGLAGTNEQFF. The CDR3 DNA sequence: TGTGCCAGCAGATTCGGACTAGCGGGAACGAATGAGCAGTTCTTC.